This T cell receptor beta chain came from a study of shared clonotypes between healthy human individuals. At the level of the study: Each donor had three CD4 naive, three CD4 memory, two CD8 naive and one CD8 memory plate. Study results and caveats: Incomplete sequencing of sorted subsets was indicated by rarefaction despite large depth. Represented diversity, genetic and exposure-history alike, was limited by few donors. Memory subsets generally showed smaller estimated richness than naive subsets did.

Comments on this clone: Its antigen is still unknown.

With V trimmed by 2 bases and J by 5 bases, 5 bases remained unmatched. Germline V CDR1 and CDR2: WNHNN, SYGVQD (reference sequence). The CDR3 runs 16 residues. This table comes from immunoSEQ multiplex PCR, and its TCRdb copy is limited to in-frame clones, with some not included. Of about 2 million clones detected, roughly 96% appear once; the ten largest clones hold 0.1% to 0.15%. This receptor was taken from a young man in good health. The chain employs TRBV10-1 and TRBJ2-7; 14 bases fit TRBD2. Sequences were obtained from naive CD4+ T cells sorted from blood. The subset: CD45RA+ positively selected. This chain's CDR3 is CASSEGTSGSGDEQYF. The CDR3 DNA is TGCGCCAGCAGTGAGGGGACTAGCGGGAGTGGCGACGAGCAGTACTTC.